This TCR beta chain was sequenced in a study of neurological immune-mediated disorders. This clonotype was seen repeatedly, ten times or more. In germline, CDR1 is SQVTM, CDR2 ANQGSEA. There are 11 residues in the CDR3. V shed 4 bases and J shed 4 bases, with 6 bases lying between them. TCRdb called the 5' RACE reads again in MiXCR, with one record for every CDR3 protein. Among just over 30,000 distinct CDR3 sequences, 5.5% to 6% were seen once, and the ten largest hold 2% to 2.5%. The receptor comes from a woman aged 45-60 years in good health. Sequencing was done on a sample of CD4+ T cells from blood. The rearrangement uses TRBV29-1 and TRBJ2-3; D is ambiguous. CDR3 protein: CSVASADTQYF. The CDR3 bases are TGCAGCGTTGCGTCAGCAGATACGCAGTATTTT.